One sample yielded the 6 T cell receptor beta chains listed below, sequenced in a study of T-cell memory formation after mild COVID-19. TCRdb redid the calling of the 5' RACE reads with MiXCR, one entry per CDR3 protein. The sample yields around 90,000 distinct CDR3 sequences, about an eighth seen once. Input material: PBMCs or a T cell subset sorted from them (not recorded which). Receptor source: an adult woman who had mild COVID-19 (a few samples of this study predate the infection). Cell type and time point are not known.

This clonotype was found many times. CDR3 sequence reads: CSAVPPREQETQYF. DNA of the CDR3: TGCAGTGCAGTACCTCCACGGGAGCAAGAGACCCAGTACTTC. The rearrangement uses TRBV20-1 and TRBJ2-5, with D perhaps matching TRBD2 (6 bases). Trimming cost V 6 bases and J 2 bases, with 16 bases left between them. The CDR3 sequence is 14 residues long. From germline, CDR1 is DFQATT and CDR2 SNEGSKA (reference sequence).

CDR3 in amino acids: CASTSAGYGADTQYF. The CDR3 DNA follows: TGTGCCAGCACCTCAGCGGGGTATGGAGCAGATACGCAGTATTTT. This chain uses TRBV28 with TRBJ2-3; 7 bases align to TRBD2. This CDR3 contains 15 residues. Trimming took 7 bases from V and 4 from J; bases not matched to a gene: 11. The germline V gene encodes CDR1 MDHEN and CDR2 SYDVKM.

This rearrangement joins TRBV12-3 or TRBV12-4 to TRBJ2-3, with 9 bases matching TRBD2. The junction had 6 bases not matched to a gene; V was cut back by 6 bases and J by 2 bases. The CDR3 totals 15 residues. CDR3 sequence reads: CASSSGGGATDTQYF. CDR3 sequence (DNA): TGTGCCAGCAGCTCAGGCGGGGGGGCCACAGATACGCAGTATTTT.

This chain uses TRBV7-9 with TRBJ2-1; no reliable D call. This CDR3 contains 12 residues. CDR1 and CDR2 from the germline V gene are SEHNR and FQNEAQ (reference sequence). Trimming pared 4 bases from V and 12 bases from J, leaving 13 bases between. CDR3 DNA: TGTGCCAGCAGCTCGAGAAGTATCGGGCAGTTCTTC. Translating gives CASSSRSIGQFF.

This clonotype occurred a few times. The chain links TRBV6-2 or TRBV6-3 to TRBJ2-5; 9 bases agree with TRBD2. CDR3 size: 17 residues. The germline CDR1 and CDR2 sequences are MNHEY and SVGEGT. V lost 7 bases, J lost 5 bases, and 17 bases stayed unmatched. In nucleotides, the CDR3 is TGTGCCAGCACCATCCCTTCGGTGCGGGAGGGAGAGGAGACCCAGTACTTC. This gives the protein CASTIPSVREGEETQYF.

As DNA, the CDR3 is TGTGCCAGCAGTCTCGAGAGGTTTGGGAACTATGGCTACACCTTC. Translation: CASSLERFGNYGYTF. V and J are TRBV27 and TRBJ1-2; no firm D call. Germline lookup yields CDR1 MNHEY and CDR2 SMNVEV (reference sequence). Trimming took off 5 bases at V and 2 bases at J, with 15 bases between the two ends. The CDR3 is made up of 15 amino acids.